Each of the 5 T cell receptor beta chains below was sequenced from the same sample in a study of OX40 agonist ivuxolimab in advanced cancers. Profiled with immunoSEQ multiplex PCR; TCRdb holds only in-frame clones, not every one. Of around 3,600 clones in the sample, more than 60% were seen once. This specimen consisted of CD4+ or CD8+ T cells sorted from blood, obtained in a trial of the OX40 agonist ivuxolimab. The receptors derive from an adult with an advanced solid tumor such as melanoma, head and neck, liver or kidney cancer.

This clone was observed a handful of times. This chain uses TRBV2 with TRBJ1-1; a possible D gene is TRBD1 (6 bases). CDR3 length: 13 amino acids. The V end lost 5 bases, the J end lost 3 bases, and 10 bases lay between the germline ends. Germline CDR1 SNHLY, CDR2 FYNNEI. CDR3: CASSRGFYTEAFF. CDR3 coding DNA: TGTGCCAGCAGTAGGGGGTTTTACACTGAAGCTTTCTTT.

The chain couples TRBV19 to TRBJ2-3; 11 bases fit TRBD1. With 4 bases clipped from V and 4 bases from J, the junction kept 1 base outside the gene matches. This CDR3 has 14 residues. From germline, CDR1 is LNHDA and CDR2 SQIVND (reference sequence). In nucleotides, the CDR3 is TGTGCCAGTAGTACGGGACAGGGGGCAGATACGCAGTATTTT. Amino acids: CASSTGQGADTQYF. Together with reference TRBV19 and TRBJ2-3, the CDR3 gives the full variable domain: DGGITQSPKYLFRKEGQNVTLSCEQNLNHDAMYWYRQDPGQGLRLIYYSQIVNDFQKGDIAEGYSVSREKKESFPLTVTSAQKNPTAFYLCASSTGQGADTQYFGPGTRLTVL.

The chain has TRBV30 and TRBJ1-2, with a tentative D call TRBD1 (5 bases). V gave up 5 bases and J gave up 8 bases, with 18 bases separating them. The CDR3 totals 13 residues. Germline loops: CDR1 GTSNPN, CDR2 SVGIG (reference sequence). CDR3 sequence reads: CAWGGRGAEGYTF. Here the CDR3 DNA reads TGTGCCTGGGGGGGAAGGGGAGCAGAGGGCTACACCTTC.

CDR3: CASSDLWRGTDTQYF. The CDR3, as DNA: TGTGCCAGCAGTGACTTATGGAGGGGAACAGATACGCAGTATTTT. This chain connects TRBV6-1 to TRBJ2-3, with D possibly being TRBD2 (6 bases). The CDR3 sequence is 15 residues long. Trimming stripped 3 bases from V and 3 bases from J, with 13 bases between. Germline lookup yields CDR1 MNHNS and CDR2 SASEGT.

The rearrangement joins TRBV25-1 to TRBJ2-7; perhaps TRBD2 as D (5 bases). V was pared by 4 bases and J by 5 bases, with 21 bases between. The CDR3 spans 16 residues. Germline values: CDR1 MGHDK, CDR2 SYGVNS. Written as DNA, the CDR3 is TGTGCCAGCAGTGGTCCGGTTTTTGAGGGAGTTCACGAGCAGTACTTC. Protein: CASSGPVFEGVHEQYF.